This TCR beta chain was observed in a study of early T cells in non-severe SARS-CoV-2 infection. Study overall: Bulk RNA isolated from unsorted whole blood underwent sequencing; chains were not paired.

Researchers attached unique molecular identifiers to individual cDNA molecules. TCRdb analysed the 5' RACE reads with MiXCR anew, one entry per CDR3 protein. The profile shows under 60,000 distinct CDR3 sequences, 8.7% of them singletons. General study points: Anti-spike CD8 responses were favored in VDJdb matching, and private and CD4 specificities were missed.

Germline CDR1 is WSHSY and CDR2 is SAAADI. The CDR3 consists of 15 residues. Trimming cost V 0 bases and J 1 base, with 8 bases left between them. This clonotype was detected only a few times. Its antigen is not known. The origin of this receptor is an adult who was a healthcare worker with PCR-confirmed SARS-CoV-2 infection or an uninfected control (not recorded which). The rearrangement joins TRBV10-2 to TRBJ2-3; no clear D. Specimen: whole blood, collected at baseline. The CDR3, as DNA: TGCGCCAGCAGTGAGTCAAACACCCGCACAGATACGCAGTATTTT. This sequence encodes CASSESNTRTDTQYF.